One sample yielded the 31 T cell receptor beta chains listed below, sequenced in a study of blood T cell repertoires in COVID-19. Method: immunoSEQ multiplex PCR; TCRdb's copy keeps in-frame clones and lacks some. The sample contains about 100,000 clones, more than 85% of which appear only once. The specimen was peripheral blood. The receptors derive from a man aged 18 to 30 with acute or convalescent COVID-19.

The genes are TRBV19 and TRBJ2-1, with D unclear. V was pared by 0 bases and J by 3 bases, with 9 bases between. In germline, CDR1 is LNHDA, CDR2 SQIVND (reference sequence). This CDR3 is 15 amino acids long. The chain's CDR3 is CASSIDPRFYNEQFF. The DNA for the CDR3 is TGTGCCAGTAGTATAGATCCCCGGTTCTACAATGAGCAGTTCTTC. Filled out from reference TRBV19 and TRBJ2-1, the complete variable domain reads DGGITQSPKYLFRKEGQNVTLSCEQNLNHDAMYWYRQDPGQGLRLIYYSQIVNDFQKGDIAEGYSVSREKKESFPLTVTSAQKNPTAFYLCASSIDPRFYNEQFFGPGTRLTVL.

The CDR3: CASSLIGQGDNEKLFF. The CDR3 bases are TGCGCCAGCAGCTTGATCGGACAGGGGGATAATGAAAAACTGTTTTTT. V usage is TRBV5-1 and J usage is TRBJ1-4; 10 positions match TRBD1. Germline-derived CDR1 and CDR2 are SGHRS and YFSETQ. Germline trimming cut 1 base from V and 4 bases from J; bases unmatched to any gene: 4. The CDR3 contains 16 residues.

This clone was seen once. The rearrangement links TRBV6-5 to TRBJ2-7; 9 nucleotides align to TRBD2. The V segment lost 7 bases and the J segment 7 bases; nucleotides outside the gene matches: 8. The CDR3 has 13 residues. CDR1 is MNHEY and CDR2 is SVGAGI in the germline V gene. This chain's CDR3 is CASKAGGPREQYF. In DNA, the CDR3 is TGTGCCAGCAAGGCGGGAGGGCCTCGAGAGCAGTACTTC.

This rearrangement joins TRBV5-1 to TRBJ1-2; 7 nucleotides line up with TRBD1. The CDR3 is made up of 16 amino acids. Germline V gene sequence: CDR1 SGHRS, CDR2 YFSETQ. Losses at the gene ends were 7 bases for V and 8 bases for J; bases not matched to a gene: 20. For the CDR3, the DNA is TGCGCCAGCGCCCCGTGGACAGGACCCATCTCGGGAGGCTACACCTTC. Translated, it gives CASAPWTGPISGGYTF.

CDR3 amino acids: CASSLGSQGNTEAFF. Written as DNA, the CDR3 is TGTGCCAGCAGCTTGGGTTCCCAGGGGAACACTGAAGCTTTCTTT. The chain uses TRBV5-4 and TRBJ1-1, with D perhaps matching TRBD1 (5 bases). Germline V gene lookup returns CDR1 SGHNT and CDR2 YYREEE (reference sequence). Trimming stripped 0 bases from V and 1 base from J, with 10 bases between. The CDR3 loop spans 15 amino acids.

This clone was counted once. The chain combines TRBV5-1 with TRBJ2-1, with 7 bases lining up with TRBD2. The CDR3 sequence is 19 residues long. CDR1 and CDR2 (germline): SGHRS, YFSETQ. Germline trimming cut 0 bases from V and 5 bases from J; bases unmatched to any gene: 17. CDR3 coding DNA: TGCGCCAGCAGCTTGGGGTTTTCCTTCACGGGAGGCGTCAACAATGAGCAGTTCTTC. Its translation: CASSLGFSFTGGVNNEQFF.

The chain uses TRBV5-1 and TRBJ2-1; perhaps TRBD2 as D (6 bases). The CDR3 spans 15 residues. Germline-derived CDR1 and CDR2 are SGHRS and YFSETQ. V was shortened by 1 base and J by 3 bases, with 11 bases between the two germline ends. CDR3 loop: CASSLSSGLYNEQFF. The DNA of the CDR3 is TGCGCCAGCAGCTTGAGTAGCGGACTCTACAATGAGCAGTTCTTC.

Comments on this clone: Additional DNA sequences in this sample encode the identical CDR3. The rearrangement joins TRBV7-9 to TRBJ1-2; no firm D call. The V gene lost 0 bases and the J gene lost 7 bases, with 3 bases spanning the gap. This CDR3 spans 11 amino acids. Germline CDR1 reads SEHNR; CDR2 reads FQNEAQ (reference sequence). The CDR3 DNA follows: TGTGCCAGCAGCTTAGCCCTTGGCTACACCTTC. Its protein product is CASSLALGYTF.

This chain connects TRBV2 to TRBJ1-1, with D uncertain. CDR3 length: 14 residues. Trimming left V 1 base short and J 5 bases short, with 11 bases between. Germline CDR1 is SNHLY and CDR2 is FYNNEI. The CDR3 sequence is CASSEGLGSTEAFF. The CDR3 DNA reads as TGTGCCAGCAGTGAAGGGCTAGGTTCGACTGAAGCTTTCTTT.

CDR3 nucleotide sequence: TGTGCCAGCAGTGCCCTAAGGGACAGTTGGAACACTGAAGCTTTCTTT. Its translation is CASSALRDSWNTEAFF. The J gene is TRBJ1-1, the V gene TRBV27, with 7 bases that match TRBD1. The germline V gene has CDR1 MNHEY and CDR2 SMNVEV (reference sequence). The CDR3 length is 16 residues. J gave up 1 base and V 5 bases, and 10 bases lay outside the gene matches.

J is TRBJ2-2 and V is TRBV13; 8 nucleotides match TRBD1. The CDR3 is 14 residues long. With 5 bases clipped from V and 6 bases from J, the junction kept 5 bases outside the gene matches. Germline CDR1 and CDR2: PRHDT and FYEKMQ (reference sequence). CDR3 in DNA: TGTGCCAGCAGCCTGACAGGGGTTGCCGGGGAGCTGTTTTTT. The encoded protein is CASSLTGVAGELFF.

The genes are TRBV7-2 and TRBJ2-1; 9 bases align to TRBD1. V trimming: 4 bases; J trimming: 4 bases; junction bases outside the gene matches: 5. CDR3 length: 15 amino acids. CDR1 SGHTA and CDR2 FQGNSA come from the germline V gene. The CDR3 sequence: CASSSDRGSYNEQFF. CDR3 DNA: TGTGCCAGCAGCTCAGACAGGGGGAGTTACAATGAGCAGTTCTTC.

This sequence joins TRBV12-3 or TRBV12-4 and TRBJ2-1; D is possibly TRBD1 (6 bases). The CDR3 sequence is 13 residues long. The V and J ends lost 2 bases and 8 bases respectively, with 10 bases between them. The CDR3: CASSLSGAHEQFF. The DNA for the CDR3 is TGTGCCAGCAGTTTATCAGGGGCTCATGAGCAGTTCTTC.

This clone occurred once. This chain uses TRBV20-1 with TRBJ1-1; D is unclear. The CDR3 extends over 12 amino acids. Germline-derived CDR1 and CDR2 are DFQATT and SNEGSKA (reference sequence). Trimming took off 3 bases at V and 3 bases at J, with 8 bases between the two ends. The CDR3 loop reads CSASSVDTEAFF. The CDR3 nucleotides are TGCAGTGCTAGTTCGGTGGACACTGAAGCTTTCTTT.

The rearrangement joins TRBV11-2 to TRBJ1-6; possible D gene TRBD1, 6 bases. The CDR3 has 16 residues. With 1 base removed from V and 0 bases from J, the gap between germline ends came to 7 bases. Germline lookup yields CDR1 SGHAT and CDR2 FQNNGV. CDR3: CASSLGGGSYNSPLHF. The CDR3 nucleotides read TGTGCCAGCAGCTTAGGAGGGGGCTCCTATAATTCACCCCTCCACTTT.

The chain combines TRBV27 with TRBJ2-3; D not certain. Germline V CDR1 and CDR2: MNHEY, SMNVEV (reference sequence). The CDR3 loop spans 12 amino acids. The ends were cut back, 8 bases at V and 6 bases at J, with 12 bases in the middle. For the CDR3, the DNA is TGTGCCAGCGCTCTCATCGCGGATACGCAGTATTTT. Its translation: CASALIADTQYF.

This clone was counted between two and nine times. The genes are TRBV10-2 and TRBJ2-4; D is perhaps TRBD1 (6 bases). Trimming took 6 bases from V and 7 from J, leaving 16 bases between them. The germline V gene encodes CDR1 WSHSY and CDR2 SAAADI. There are 14 residues in the CDR3. The CDR3 reads CASRPTGSWNIQYF. The CDR3, as DNA: TGCGCCAGCAGACCCACAGGGTCCTGGAACATTCAGTACTTC.

The chain combines TRBV7-6 with TRBJ1-1, with TRBD1 as a possible D gene (5 bases). Germline V gene data show CDR1 as SGHVS and CDR2 as FNYEAQ. There are 12 residues in the CDR3. V shed 2 bases and J shed 6 bases, with 7 bases lying between them. This CDR3 is CASSLTGSEAFF. The CDR3 nucleotides read TGTGCCAGCAGCTTAACAGGCTCTGAAGCTTTCTTT.

This clone was observed a single time. The gene calls are TRBV25-1 and TRBJ2-4; 9 bases line up with TRBD2. Germline V gene lookup returns CDR1 MGHDK and CDR2 SYGVNS. This CDR3 region has 17 residues. The V segment lost 6 bases and the J segment 8 bases; nucleotides outside the gene matches: 17. The CDR3 DNA sequence: TGTGCCAGCAGAACATCCACCCCCCTAGCGGGAAGGGACATTCAGTACTTC. This codes for CASRTSTPLAGRDIQYF.

The chain is built from TRBV7-9 and TRBJ2-2, with TRBD2 matching over 8 bases. Germline V gives CDR1 SEHNR, CDR2 FQNEAQ (reference sequence). This CDR3 is built from 15 residues. With 5 bases clipped from V and 2 bases from J, the junction kept 4 bases outside the gene matches. CDR3 nucleotide sequence: TGTGCCAGCAGCCGTAGCGGGGCTAACACCGGGGAGCTGTTTTTT. This translates into CASSRSGANTGELFF.

The CDR3 loop reads CSAREGTEAFF. The CDR3 nucleotides are TGCAGTGCTAGGGAAGGGACAGAAGCTTTCTTT. The chain is built from TRBV20-1 and TRBJ1-1; weak D call: TRBD1 (6 bases). The germline CDR1 and CDR2 sequences are DFQATT and SNEGSKA (reference sequence). This CDR3 region has 11 residues. Trimming removed 3 bases from V and 8 bases from J, with 10 bases in between.

The V and J genes are TRBV6-6 and TRBJ1-1, with D possibly being TRBD1 (5 bases). Germline V gives CDR1 MNHNY, CDR2 SVGAGI (reference sequence). Trimming removed 6 bases at V and 3 bases at J, with 20 bases between. The CDR3 is made up of 16 amino acids. In DNA, the CDR3 is TGTGCCAGCAGACTCTCCGGGGGGACTGGGGACACTGAAGCTTTCTTT. The encoded protein is CASRLSGGTGDTEAFF.

The V call is TRBV15, the J call TRBJ1-1; D gene ambiguous. Deletions cut 5 bases from V and 11 bases from J, with 18 bases between. Germline-derived CDR1 and CDR2 are LNHNV and YYDKDF (reference sequence). The CDR3 loop spans 13 amino acids. The CDR3 nucleotides are TGTGCCACCAGCTCCACCCAATCCGATCGGGCTTTCTTT. Translated, it gives CATSSTQSDRAFF.

V gene TRBV24-1 combines with J gene TRBJ2-3, with a tentative D call TRBD2 (5 bases). V shed 3 bases and J shed 1 base, with 13 bases lying between them. This CDR3 comprises 16 residues. Germline assignment: CDR1 KGHDR and CDR2 SFDVKD. DNA of the CDR3: TGTGCCACCAGTGATGGACTTGGATTTGGCACAGATACGCAGTATTTT. It is translated as CATSDGLGFGTDTQYF.

This chain links TRBV30 with TRBJ1-2; TRBD1 aligns across 7 bases. Germline-derived CDR1 and CDR2 are GTSNPN and SVGIG (reference sequence). J lost 3 bases, V lost 8 bases, and 9 bases had no gene match. The CDR3 sequence is 13 residues long. CDR3 DNA: TGTGCCAGACAGGGCCGGATGGACTATGGCTACACCTTC. Translated, it gives CARQGRMDYGYTF.

The rearrangement links TRBV5-6 to TRBJ1-5; 8 positions agree with TRBD1. CDR1 SGHDT and CDR2 YYEEEE come from the germline V gene. The CDR3 length is 16 residues. Trimming at V came to 1 base and at J to 1 base, leaving 4 bases not matched to a gene. CDR3 sequence: CASSLNRGLSNQPQHF. The CDR3, as DNA: TGTGCCAGCAGCTTGAACAGGGGGTTGAGCAATCAGCCCCAGCATTTT.

This chain joins TRBV19 and TRBJ2-7, with 7 bases aligning to TRBD1. This CDR3 is built from 14 residues. Germline values: CDR1 LNHDA, CDR2 SQIVND (reference sequence). V was clipped by 3 bases and J by 2 bases; unmatched bases: 4. CDR3: CASSMSTGAYEQYF. The DNA for the CDR3 is TGTGCCAGTAGTATGAGCACAGGGGCCTACGAGCAGTACTTC.

This chain connects TRBV3-1 (or the pseudogene TRBV3-2) to TRBJ2-6; TRBD1 aligns across 9 bases. Trimming cost V 1 base and J 1 base; bases outside gene matches: 8. CDR1 and CDR2 (germline): LGHDT, YNNKEL (reference sequence). The CDR3 is 19 amino acids. The CDR3 bases are TGTGCCAGCAGCCAAGTGACGGGGACAGGGAGGTCTGGGGCCAACGTCCTGACTTTC. It is translated as CASSQVTGTGRSGANVLTF.

This chain uses TRBV18 with TRBJ1-2; 7 nucleotides align to TRBD1. Germline-derived CDR1 and CDR2 are KGHSH and LQKENI. This CDR3 comprises 13 residues. V dropped 2 bases and J dropped 8; count of bases not matched to a gene: 5. CDR3 in DNA: TGTGCCAGCTCACCAGACAGGGTCCGGGGCTACACCTTC. Translating gives CASSPDRVRGYTF.

The chain has TRBV19 and TRBJ2-1; TRBD2 aligns across 7 bases. The CDR3 is 13 amino acids. V was pared by 6 bases and J by 7 bases, with 6 bases of the junction left unmatched. Germline V lookup: CDR1 LNHDA, CDR2 SQIVND (reference sequence). The CDR3 DNA reads TGTGCCAGTAGGGGGCCGGGAGGAAATGAGCAGTTCTTC. It specifies CASRGPGGNEQFF.

V is TRBV4-1 and J is TRBJ1-2; D might be TRBD1 (6 bases). Deletions cut 0 bases from V and 1 base from J, with 15 bases between. Germline assignment: CDR1 MGHRA and CDR2 YSYEKL. The CDR3 consists of 17 residues. Written as DNA, the CDR3 is TGCGCCAGCAGCCAAGAATCAGGGGACGGATTTAACTATGGCTACACCTTC. Encoded protein: CASSQESGDGFNYGYTF.